These 25 T cell receptor beta chains originate from one sample sequenced in a study of molecular identifiers for immune sequencing clone quantification. TCRdb itself ran the PCR reads through MiXCR, one entry per CDR3 protein. The top ten hold about 0.9% of the sample, which has 600,000 to 650,000 distinct CDR3 sequences, 15% to 20% seen once. The specimen was naive CD8+ T cells from blood, with Jurkat cell RNA spiked in. As for subset: FACS-sorted CD8+CD4-CCR7+CD45RA+ naive T cells. The receptors shown here come from a human donor in good health. Some libraries in this study had Jurkat cell RNA spiked in.

The CDR3 sequence: CASSYGSPGLISGNTIYF. In DNA form, the CDR3 reads TGTGCCAGCAGTTACGGCTCACCGGGGCTAATCTCTGGAAACACCATATATTTT. The chain links TRBV6-6 to TRBJ1-3, with a possible D match to TRBD1 (5 bases). This CDR3 is 18 amino acids long. The V gene's germline CDR1 is MNHNY and CDR2 SVGAGI (reference sequence). Trimming stripped 2 bases from V and 0 bases from J, with 17 bases between.

There are a few counts of this clonotype. This chain connects TRBV29-1 to TRBJ2-1; D possibly corresponds to TRBD2 (5 bases). Germline lookup yields CDR1 SQVTM and CDR2 ANQGSEA. The germline V and J ends were trimmed by 0 bases and 4 bases, with 22 bases remaining between them. This CDR3 is 18 amino acids long. CDR3 region: CSVEDPSYDYQDYNEQFF. DNA for the CDR3: TGCAGCGTTGAAGATCCCTCTTATGACTATCAAGATTACAATGAGCAGTTCTTC.

In this sample, this clonotype turned up a few times. A read error may explain this, as a much larger clone is one base away. The chain combines TRBV12-3 or TRBV12-4 with TRBJ1-1, with 8 bases identical to TRBD1. V dropped 7 bases and J dropped 3; count of bases not matched to a gene: 10. The CDR3 runs 15 residues. CDR3 loop: CASTSLTGVDTEAFF. The CDR3 DNA is TGTGCCAGCACCAGCTTGACAGGGGTGGACACTGAAGCTTTCTTT.

The chain joins TRBV20-1 to TRBJ2-1, with D uncertain. Germline assignment: CDR1 DFQATT and CDR2 SNEGSKA (reference sequence). The V end lost 0 bases, the J end lost 0 bases, and 15 bases lay between the germline ends. The CDR3 is 17 amino acids. The CDR3, as DNA: TGCAGTGCTAGAGATGGGGTTGGCGGACCCTCCTACAATGAGCAGTTCTTC. Protein sequence: CSARDGVGGPSYNEQFF.

The DNA for the CDR3 is TGTGCCAGCAGATCCCGGGACAGGGAAGGGGAGACCCAGTACTTC. Translation: CASRSRDREGETQYF. The rearrangement uses TRBV27 and TRBJ2-5, with 9 nucleotides matching TRBD1. The CDR3 is 15 amino acids. Germline CDR1 and CDR2: MNHEY and SMNVEV (reference sequence). The V and J ends lost 6 bases and 5 bases, in that order; junction bases with no gene match: 10.

A remark on this clonotype: Mismatch with germline at one junction end may stem from a read error. The J gene is TRBJ1-1, the V gene TRBV7-2, with TRBD1 matching 7 bases. The CDR3 consists of 14 residues. The V gene's germline CDR1 is SGHTA and CDR2 FQGNSA. The CDR3 nucleotides are TGTGTCAGCAGCTATGGGACAGCGAACACTGAAGCTTTCTTT. It codes for CVSSYGTANTEAFF.

This clonotype was counted at least ten times. J is TRBJ1-5 and V is TRBV27; D not certain. Trimming shortened V by 5 bases and J by 0 bases, and 8 bases separated the two germline ends. CDR3 length: 14 amino acids. Looked up from germline, CDR1 is MNHEY and CDR2 is SMNVEV (reference sequence). The CDR3: CASSPVYSNQPQHF. The DNA for the CDR3 is TGTGCCAGCAGTCCAGTGTATAGCAATCAGCCCCAGCATTTT.

This clonotype appeared many times. The chain links TRBV7-9 to TRBJ2-5, with 8 bases that match TRBD2. Germline V gene sequence: CDR1 SEHNR, CDR2 FQNEAQ (reference sequence). The CDR3 sequence is 18 residues long. The junction had 11 bases not matched to a gene; V was cut back by 0 bases and J by 2 bases. CDR3 DNA sequence: TGTGCCAGCAGCTTAGCCCTTCTCCAGGCGGGAGGACAAGAGACCCAGTACTTC. Its protein is CASSLALLQAGGQETQYF.

This clonotype was observed a handful of times. The chain couples TRBV28 to TRBJ2-2; D is perhaps TRBD1 or TRBD2 (5 bases each). This CDR3 contains 14 residues. Germline assignment: CDR1 MDHEN and CDR2 SYDVKM. V lost 6 bases and J lost 4, with 12 bases in between. CDR3 loop: CASSLSGLTGELFF. Here the CDR3 DNA reads TGTGCCAGCAGCCTCTCGGGGCTCACCGGGGAGCTGTTTTTT.

This clonotype was recorded at least ten times. The chain recombines TRBV7-6 with TRBJ2-5, with 9 bases that match TRBD2. The J segment lost 0 bases and the V segment lost 0 bases, leaving 5 bases of the junction unmatched. This CDR3 spans 17 amino acids. Per germline, CDR1 SGHVS and CDR2 FNYEAQ. CDR3 coding DNA: TGTGCCAGCAGCTTAGCAGAGACTAGCGGATACCAAGAGACCCAGTACTTC. It codes for CASSLAETSGYQETQYF.

This chain joins TRBV27 and TRBJ2-7; tentatively, D is TRBD1 (6 bases). The CDR3 contains 14 residues. With 1 base removed from V and 7 bases from J, the gap between germline ends came to 14 bases. Per the germline V gene, CDR1 is MNHEY and CDR2 is SMNVEV (reference sequence). The CDR3 nucleotides are TGTGCCAGCAGTTTATTGGGGGCTTTGGAGGAGCAGTACTTC. This encodes CASSLLGALEEQYF.

This clonotype occurred many times. The V call is TRBV21-1, the J call TRBJ2-3. TRBV21-1 is deemed a pseudogene. This CDR3 is 16 amino acids long. CDR3 coding DNA: TGTGCCAGCAGCAAAGCTAATAGGCCTAGCACAGATACGCAGTATTTT. It encodes CASSKANRPSTDTQYF.

This clonotype was recorded at least ten times. The chain carries TRBV5-6 and TRBJ1-1, with D perhaps TRBD1 (5 bases). The length of the CDR3 is 13 residues. V lost 3 bases, J lost 6 bases, and 12 bases lay in between. Germline-derived CDR1 and CDR2 are SGHDT and YYEEEE. DNA of the CDR3: TGTGCCAGCAGCTGGTGGGGGGGGGCTGAAGCTTTCTTT. It codes for CASSWWGGAEAFF. Drawing the rest from reference TRBV5-6 and TRBJ1-1, the complete variable domain is DAGVTQSPTHLIKTRGQQVTLRCSPKSGHDTVSWYQQALGQGPQFIFQYYEEEERQRGNFPDRFSGHQFPNYSSELNVNALLLGDSALYLCASSWWGGAEAFFGQGTRLTVV.

A note on this clonotype: The conserved closing phenylalanine or tryptophan is absent in this CDR3, likely reflecting a read error. The V gene is TRBV12-3 or TRBV12-4, the J gene TRBJ1-6, with TRBD1 as a possible D gene (5 bases). The length of the CDR3 is 16 residues. V was trimmed by 1 base and J by 6 bases, leaving 13 bases between them. The CDR3 DNA follows: TGTGCCAGCAGTTTAGAGGTCAGGGTGACTAATTCACCCCTCCACCTT. This codes for CASSLEVRVTNSPLHL.

This clonotype occurred many times. The J gene is TRBJ2-5, the V gene TRBV4-1; unclear D gene. This CDR3 region has 12 residues. Trimming took off 4 bases at V and 4 bases at J, with 7 bases between the two ends. Germline CDR1 reads MGHRA; CDR2 reads YSYEKL. CDR3 bases: TGCGCCAGCAGCCCGGGTCCAGAGACCCAGTACTTC. Amino acids: CASSPGPETQYF.

This clonotype has a count of ten or more. J is TRBJ1-3 and V is TRBV3-1; D is perhaps TRBD1 (6 bases). This CDR3 contains 13 residues. Germline assignment: CDR1 LGHDT and CDR2 YNNKEL (reference sequence). V lost 5 bases and J 12 bases, leaving 17 bases between the germline ends. The CDR3, as DNA: TGTGCCAGCAGCGGTGGCAGCCCAGGGGTCATATATTTT. Amino acid sequence: CASSGGSPGVIYF.

Remarks on this clonotype: This may stem from a read error, because a much larger clone lies one nucleotide away. The V and J genes are TRBV7-9 and TRBJ1-1; tentative D call: TRBD1 (5 bases). V shed 1 base and J shed 9 bases, with 9 bases lying between them. The CDR3 contains 12 residues. CDR1 is SEHNR and CDR2 is FQNEAQ in the germline V gene (reference sequence). The CDR3 spells CASSLEGSQAFF. CDR3 DNA sequence: TGTGCCAGCAGCTTAGAGGGGTCTCAAGCTTTCTTT. Looking up the rest from reference TRBV7-9 and TRBJ1-1 gives the full variable domain: DTGVSQNPRHKITKRGQNVTFRCDPISEHNRLYWYRQTLGQGPEFLTYFQNEAQLEKSRLLSDRFSAERPKGSFSTLEIQRTEQGDSAMYLCASSLEGSQAFFGQGTRLTVV.

As to this clonotype: Given a much more abundant clone one base away, this may be a read error. The chain recombines TRBV29-1 with TRBJ2-1, with 8 bases that match TRBD2. This CDR3 comprises 13 residues. CDR1 and CDR2 from the germline V gene are SQVTM and ANQGSEA. V trimming: 6 bases; J trimming: 7 bases; junction bases outside the gene matches: 8. CDR3 loop: CSVLLSGMNEQFF. CDR3 nucleotides: TGCAGCGTCCTACTTAGCGGGATGAATGAGCAGTTCTTC.

This clonotype was detected many times. The chain couples TRBV20-1 to TRBJ2-7; 9 bases align to TRBD2. The CDR3 consists of 12 residues. J lost 2 bases, V lost 4 bases, and 0 bases had no gene match. Germline-derived CDR1 and CDR2 are DFQATT and SNEGSKA (reference sequence). The CDR3 loop is CSATSGAYEQYF. The CDR3 DNA reads TGCAGTGCTACTAGCGGGGCCTACGAGCAGTACTTC.

In regard to this clonotype: A much larger clone lies a single base off, so this may be a read error. Because the CDR3 is missing its conserved closing phenylalanine or tryptophan, this is likely a read error. The rearrangement joins TRBV6-2 or TRBV6-3 to TRBJ2-7; no reliable D call. This CDR3 contains 11 residues. Looked up from germline, CDR1 is MNHEY and CDR2 is SVGEGT. V was shortened by 6 bases and J by 6 bases, with 9 bases between the two germline ends. CDR3 sequence: CASRAGPEQYS. For the CDR3, the DNA is TGTGCCAGCAGAGCAGGTCCCGAGCAGTACTCC.

This clonotype showed up many times. The chain carries TRBV29-1 and TRBJ2-2, with D possibly TRBD1 on 6 matching bases. Trimming shortened V by 6 bases and J by 4 bases, and 9 bases separated the two germline ends. The CDR3 covers 12 residues. The V gene's germline CDR1 is SQVTM and CDR2 ANQGSEA. The CDR3 sequence is CSVKGGTGELFF. CDR3 sequence (DNA): TGCAGCGTCAAAGGGGGCACCGGGGAGCTGTTTTTT.

The rearrangement links TRBV30 to TRBJ1-1; tentatively, D is TRBD1 (5 bases). The V and J ends lost 7 bases and 2 bases respectively, with 11 bases between them. Germline CDR1 and CDR2: GTSNPN and SVGIG (reference sequence). The CDR3 has 12 amino acids. The CDR3 reads CAFGRANTEAFF. The CDR3 nucleotides read TGTGCCTTCGGCAGGGCTAACACTGAAGCTTTCTTT. The variable domain in full, with the rest retrieved from reference TRBV30 and TRBJ1-1, is SQTIHQWPATLVQPVGSPLSLECTVEGTSNPNLYWYRQAAGRGLQLLFYSVGIGQISSEVPQNLSASRPQDRQFILSSKKLLLSDSGFYLCAFGRANTEAFFGQGTRLTVV.

On this clonotype itself: This sequence may be a read error, since a much larger clone differs from it by one base. V and J are TRBV6-2 or TRBV6-3 and TRBJ2-7, with D hard to call. CDR3 length equals 12 residues. V lost 2 bases, J lost 12 bases, and 14 bases lay in between. Germline assignment: CDR1 MNHEY and CDR2 SVGEGT. The DNA for the CDR3 is TGTGCCAGCAGTTACGGCTACCTGGGAATGTACTTC. It specifies CASSYGYLGMYF.

This clonotype was seen ten or more times. V usage is TRBV5-4 and J usage is TRBJ2-7; possible D gene TRBD2, 6 bases. From germline, CDR1 is SGHNT and CDR2 YYREEE (reference sequence). The V and J ends lost 2 bases and 1 base respectively, with 13 bases between them. This CDR3 contains 15 residues. The CDR3 loop reads CASSFGTGASYEQYF. For the CDR3, the DNA is TGTGCCAGCAGCTTTGGGACTGGAGCGTCCTACGAGCAGTACTTC.

With respect to this clonotype: This sequence may be a read error, since a much larger clone differs from it by one base. The chain uses TRBV27 and TRBJ2-4; TRBD1 aligns across 10 bases. Germline V gene lookup returns CDR1 MNHEY and CDR2 SMNVEV (reference sequence). This CDR3 is built from 16 residues. CDR3 in DNA: TGTGCCAGCAGTTTGACAGGGGGCGCGGGCAAAGACATTCAGTACTTC. Translating it yields CASSLTGGAGKDIQYF.